These 3 T cell receptor beta chains were sequenced from one sample in a study of glioma-infiltrating T cells. Amplification of TCR alpha and beta CDR3 regions from RNA used iRepertoire nested multiplex PCR. MiXCR, run by TCRdb on the multiplex PCR reads, gives a single entry per CDR3 protein. The data contain about 93,000 distinct CDR3 sequences, 35% to 50% of them seen just once; the ten biggest clones take up 35% to 40%. The material sequenced was glioma tissue, nonneoplastic brain tissue, or PBMCs (not recorded which). These TCRs come from a human donor with low-grade glioma or glioblastoma, undergoing nonglioma brain surgery, or in good health (not recorded which).

CDR3: CASTKTGTGAAAPTQYF. Here the CDR3 DNA reads TGTGCCAGCACAAAGACCGGGACAGGGGCCGCGGCGCCTACGCAGTATTTT. The genes are TRBV27 and TRBJ2-3, with 10 bases identical to TRBD1. Germline CDR1 and CDR2: MNHEY and SMNVEV (reference sequence). The CDR3 extends over 17 amino acids. J lost 8 bases, V lost 7 bases, and 18 bases had no gene match.

This clonotype was picked up many times. The chain links TRBV7-2 to TRBJ1-1; weak D call: TRBD1 (5 bases). This CDR3 has 13 amino acids. CDR1 is SGHTA, CDR2 FQGNSA, per germline. The V end was cut by 7 bases, the J end by 3 bases, with 12 bases between. CDR3 bases: TGTGCCAGCAACCGACAGTACGACACTGAAGCTTTCTTT. Protein product: CASNRQYDTEAFF.

To note about this clonotype: This could be a read error, since a much larger clone is one nucleotide away. The chain is built from TRBV2 and TRBJ2-3; TRBD1 might be the D (5 bases). Germline assignment: CDR1 SNHLY and CDR2 FYNNEI. The CDR3 covers 12 residues. The V gene lost 7 bases and the J gene lost 14 bases, with 19 bases spanning the gap. CDR3 DNA: TGTGCCAGCAAGGGTGGGGCGGATATTCTGTATTTT. It codes for CASKGGADILYF.